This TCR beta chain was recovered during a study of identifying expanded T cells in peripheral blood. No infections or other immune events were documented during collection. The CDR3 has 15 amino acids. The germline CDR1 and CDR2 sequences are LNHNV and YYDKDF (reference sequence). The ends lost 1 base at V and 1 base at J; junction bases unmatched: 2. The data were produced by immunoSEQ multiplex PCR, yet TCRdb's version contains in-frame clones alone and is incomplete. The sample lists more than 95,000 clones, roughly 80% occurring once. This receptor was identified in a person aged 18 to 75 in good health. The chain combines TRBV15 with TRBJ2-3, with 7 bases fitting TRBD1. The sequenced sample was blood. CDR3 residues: CATSRGRGRTDTQYF. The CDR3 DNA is TGTGCCACCAGCAGAGGTAGGGGGCGCACAGATACGCAGTATTTT.